This T cell receptor beta chain was retrieved from a study of blood T cell repertoires in COVID-19. For the study at large: Samples of COVID-19 (acute and convalescent) were obtained from the United States, Italy and Spain. Sources were T cells, B-cell-depleted T cells, or PBMCs; the material itself was cDNA or gDNA.

This CDR3 comprises 15 residues. Trimming took 7 bases from V and 3 from J; bases not matched to a gene: 4. The V gene's germline CDR1 is WNHNN and CDR2 SYGVQD (reference sequence). Two negative PCRs, clearance, or symptom resolution were required of recovered Cohort 3 donors. In the authors' workflow: Quantification of nucleated cells was approximated via reference gene primer amplification. Only in-frame clones appear in the TCRdb table, and some are missing; sequencing was by immunoSEQ multiplex PCR. The V and J calls and clone size are taken from that table; D and trimming were inferred from the DNA. The table shows 490,000 or so clones, with about 88% occurring only once.

This receptor was identified in an older woman who had recovered from COVID-19. The sequencing sample was made of PBMCs or T cells enriched from blood (not recorded which). The chain links TRBV10-1 to TRBJ2-2, with 11 positions matching TRBD2. The CDR3, as DNA: TGCGCCAGCACCGAGGGACTAGCGGACACCGGGGAGCTGTTTTTT. Residues: CASTEGLADTGELFF.